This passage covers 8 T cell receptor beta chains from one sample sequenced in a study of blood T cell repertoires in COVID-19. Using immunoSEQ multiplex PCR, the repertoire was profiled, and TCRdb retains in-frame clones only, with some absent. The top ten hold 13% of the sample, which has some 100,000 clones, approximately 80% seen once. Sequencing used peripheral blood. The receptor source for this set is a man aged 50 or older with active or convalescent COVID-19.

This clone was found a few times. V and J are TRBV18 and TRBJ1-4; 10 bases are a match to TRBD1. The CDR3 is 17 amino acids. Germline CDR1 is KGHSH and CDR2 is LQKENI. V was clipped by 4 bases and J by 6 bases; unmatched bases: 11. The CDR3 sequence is CASSQSGTGVSDEKLFF. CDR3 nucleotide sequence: TGTGCCAGCTCACAATCCGGGACAGGGGTTTCGGATGAAAAACTGTTTTTT.

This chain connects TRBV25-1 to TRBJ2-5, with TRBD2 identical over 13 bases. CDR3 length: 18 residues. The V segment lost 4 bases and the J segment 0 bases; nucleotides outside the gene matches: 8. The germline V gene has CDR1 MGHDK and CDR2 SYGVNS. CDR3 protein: CASSATGLAGRYQETQYF. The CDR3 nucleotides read TGTGCCAGCAGTGCCACGGGACTAGCGGGGAGGTACCAAGAGACCCAGTACTTC.

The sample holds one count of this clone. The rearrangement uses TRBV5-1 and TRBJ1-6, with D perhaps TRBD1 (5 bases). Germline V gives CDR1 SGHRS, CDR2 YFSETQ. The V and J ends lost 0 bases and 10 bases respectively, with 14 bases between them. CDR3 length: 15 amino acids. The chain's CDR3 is CASSLEGTFGSPLHF. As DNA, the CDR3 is TGCGCCAGCAGCTTGGAGGGGACTTTCGGATCACCCCTCCACTTT.

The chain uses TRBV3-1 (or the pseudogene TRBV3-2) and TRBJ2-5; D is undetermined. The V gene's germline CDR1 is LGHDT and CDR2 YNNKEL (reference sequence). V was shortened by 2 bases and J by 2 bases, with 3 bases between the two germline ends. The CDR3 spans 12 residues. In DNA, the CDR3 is TGTGCCAGCAGCCAATTACAAGAGACCCAGTACTTC. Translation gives CASSQLQETQYF.

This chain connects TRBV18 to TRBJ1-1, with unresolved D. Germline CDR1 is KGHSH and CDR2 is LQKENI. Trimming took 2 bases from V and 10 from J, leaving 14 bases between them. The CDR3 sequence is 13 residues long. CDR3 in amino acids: CASSPETGERAFF. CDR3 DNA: TGTGCCAGCTCACCAGAAACCGGAGAACGAGCTTTCTTT.

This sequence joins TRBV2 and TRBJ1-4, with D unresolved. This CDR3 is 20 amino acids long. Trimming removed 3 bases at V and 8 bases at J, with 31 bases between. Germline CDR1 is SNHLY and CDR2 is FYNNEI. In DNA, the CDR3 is TGTGCCAGCAGTGATTTGCGACCCCAAACCCGGTTGGAGTTATCCGAAAAACTGTTTTTT. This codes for CASSDLRPQTRLELSEKLFF.

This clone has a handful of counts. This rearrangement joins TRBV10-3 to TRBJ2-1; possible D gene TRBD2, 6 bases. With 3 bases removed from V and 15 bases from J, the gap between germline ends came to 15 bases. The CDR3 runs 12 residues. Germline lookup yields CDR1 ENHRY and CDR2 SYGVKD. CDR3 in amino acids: CAISESGTDSFF. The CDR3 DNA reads TGTGCCATCAGTGAATCCGGGACTGACTCGTTCTTC.

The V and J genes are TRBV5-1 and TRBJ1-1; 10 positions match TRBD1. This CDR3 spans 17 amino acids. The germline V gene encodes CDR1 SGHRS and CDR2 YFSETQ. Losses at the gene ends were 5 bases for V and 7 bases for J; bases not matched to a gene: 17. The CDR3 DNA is TGCGCCAGCAGTTCTTGGGGCGGGACAGGGGTTGGCGTTGAAGCTTTCTTT. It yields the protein CASSSWGGTGVGVEAFF.